The entry below describes one TCR beta chain. Its antigen is unknown. No base qualities exist here, and no much larger clone lies one base off it. The germline V and J ends show losses of 6 bases and 0 bases respectively, and no gene match explains 8 bases of the junction. Reading from cysteine to phenylalanine, the CDR3 counts 15 amino acids. Here the CDR3 DNA is all that survives: 45 bases in frame from base 1. CDR1 and CDR2 are read off the germline V gene as SQVTM and ANQGSEA. Per the publication, the time point label means: about 28 days (+/-7) after the second vaccine dose. AZD1222 recipients whose second dose came at about 4 weeks and those whose second dose came at about 12 weeks were combined into one group, since spike-specific TCR depth and breadth did not differ between the two schedules. The vaccinee samples were drawn from two UK trials, COV001 and COV002, one of which was a single-blind randomized controlled phase 2/3 trial testing AZD1222 (ChAdOx1 nCoV-19) in healthy adults. For TCRbeta chain sequencing, PBMC samples from trial participants were taken at day 0 and at day 28 after the second dose.

The source of the sample is a study of T cell responses to AZD1222 COVID-19 vaccine (dated by TCRdb to about 2021). Study-wide context: TCR sequencing was performed for 233 trial participants, of whom roughly 200 were given two doses of AZD1222 and about 25 were given two doses of MenACWY control vaccine. Enrollment into the trials was organized by age into subgroups of 18-55, 56-69 and 70-plus years, and those subgroups contained approximately 150, 30 and 60 TCR-sequenced participants, respectively. The paper's findings and limits, for the study overall: Epitopes outside the regions mutated in the B.1.351 and B.1.1.7 variants were reportedly recognized by nearly half of the unique spike-specific TCRs. After two AZD1222 doses, spike-specific TCR breadth and depth were significantly higher than at day 0 and than in MenACWY recipients. The 56-69-year group was small, and its depth increase did not reach significance, likely because of low power. Conclusions about previously exposed vaccinees were limited because only a handful of AZD1222 recipients were SARS-CoV-2 seropositive at baseline. The vaccine-associated CD4 TCRs covered the entire spike protein, and the dominant responses fell in regions 160-218 and 743-854. No day 14 peak-response samples were available, so repertoires were characterized only after the peak T cell response. Most participants were white British and females outnumbered males, and the authors suggested that clonal diversity may have been underestimated.

The CDR3 regions of human TCRbeta chains were subjected to immunosequencing. The original methods were these. TCRs in the repertoires were compared against a reference library of SARS-CoV-2-specific TCRs that had been generated with the MIRA antigen-specificity platform. Breadth was defined as the fraction of unique TCRs that were SARS-CoV-2-associated, and depth was defined as the fraction of total T cells that were SARS-CoV-2-associated. Using the MIRA data, each spike-specific TCR was assigned both to the spike region to which the TCR was reactive and to a CD4 or CD8 class. Log10-transformed breadth and depth values were compared by one-way ANOVA with Sidak's multiple comparisons tests. The table comes from immuneACCESS by way of TCRdb, which keeps in-frame sequences with V and J called. Part of the clones is missing from these tables; in studies checked, under half for an unresolved V gene and the rest for unknown reasons. Clone size and V and J calls were adopted from that table, with D and trimming inferred from the DNA. The sample yields around 130,000 clones; roughly 92% were counted once. The biggest ten clones account for roughly 1% of the sample.

The sequencing used peripheral blood, collected 28 days after the second AZD1222 dose. The sequence links TRBV29-1 to TRBJ2-3, with 8 middle bases fitting TRBD1. The TCR was taken from an adult who received the AZD1222 COVID-19 vaccine. The bases read TGCAGCGTCCGGACAGGGAGTTTGAGCACAGATACGCAGTATTTT. This gives the protein CSVRTGSLSTDTQYF.